This T cell receptor beta chain is drawn from a study of T cells after yellow fever vaccination. V was clipped by 6 bases and J by 2 bases, with 13 bases between them. Germline V lookup: CDR1 ENHRY, CDR2 SYGVKD. The CDR3 contains 14 residues. This clonotype was counted at least ten times. From the 5' RACE reads, TCRdb called clonotypes with MiXCR, one entry per CDR3 protein. The sample consists of about 240,000 distinct CDR3 sequences, roughly 3.5% of them appearing once. The chain joins TRBV10-3 to TRBJ1-2, with D hard to call. The sequence was obtained from a man younger than 30 who received the YFV17D yellow fever vaccine. The sample here was PBMCs, taken 15 days after the yellow fever booster vaccination. DNA for the CDR3: TGTGCCATCAGGTGGGCGAGCACAAACTATGGCTACACCTTC. It codes for CAIRWASTNYGYTF.